This is a list of T cell receptor beta chains from one sample in a study of graft-versus-host responses after intestinal transplantation. No antigens are known for them. Method: immunoSEQ multiplex PCR; TCRdb's copy keeps in-frame clones and lacks some. Of about 120,000 clones listed, 95% were seen once; the top ten hold more than 2.5%. The source was unstimulated CD8+ T cells sorted from spleen or lymph node cells, collected before intestinal transplant. The receptors shown here come from a human donor who received an intestinal transplant. The CDR3 runs from the conserved cysteine through the conserved F or W. The order of the fields is J gene, D gene, clone size, V gene, CDR3 DNA, CDR3 protein. D genes are given only for firm matches. Clone size, where shown, is once, few, many, or a class for clones that have expanded.

>TRBJ2-7|.|.|TRBV29-1
TGCAGCGTTGAACCCCTAGCGCCAACTAACGAGCAGTACTTC
CSVEPLAPTNEQYF
>TRBJ2-7|TRBD2|few|TRBV2
TGTGCCGCCTCGGTTACGGGGCTAGCGGGAGGTTACGAGCAGTACTTC
CAASVTGLAGGYEQYF
>TRBJ1-1|.|.|TRBV21-1
TGTGCCAGCAGCTCCGAACCCCATCGAAATCGGAACCCCGACTACGGAGCTTTCTTT
CASSSEPHRNRNPDYGAFF
>TRBJ2-7|.|.|TRBV5-1
TGCGCCAGCAGCTTGGGGGACCCCTACGAGCAGTACTTC
CASSLGDPYEQYF
>TRBJ1-2|.|once|TRBV6-1
TGTGCCAGCAGTGAACTACCAGCTTCTAACTATGGCTACACCTTC
CASSELPASNYGYTF
>TRBJ2-1|TRBD2|.|TRBV7-6
TGTGCCAGCAGCTCGGTCCCGGGACTAGCGGGAGGGCCAAAATACAATGAGCAGTTCTTC
CASSSVPGLAGGPKYNEQFF
>TRBJ1-4|.|.|TRBV7-7
TGTGCTAGCAGCTTAGACATGGACGATGAAAAACTGTTTTTT
CASSLDMDDEKLFF
>TRBJ1-5|.|few|TRBV5-6
TGTGCCAGCAGCTTGGGGGGCGGGGGTCAGCCCCAGCATTTT
CASSLGGGGQPQHF
>TRBJ2-7|.|once|TRBV5-1
TGCGCCAGCAGCTTGGTTCCAGGGACCTACGAGCAGTACTTC
CASSLVPGTYEQYF
>TRBJ2-2|.|.|TRBV27
TGTGCCAGCAGTTCTGGGGTGGGGAACACCGGGGAGCTGTTTTTT
CASSSGVGNTGELFF
>TRBJ2-1|.|.|TRBV7-3
TGTGCCAGCAGCTTAACGGTGGGAGACTACAATGAGCAGTTCTTC
CASSLTVGDYNEQFF
>TRBJ2-4|.|.|TRBV5-6
TGTGCCAGCAGCTTACAGGGTTATATGACGGCCAAAAACATTCAGTACTTC
CASSLQGYMTAKNIQYF
>TRBJ2-2|.|.|TRBV13
TGTGCCAGCAGCCTACAGGGTGCCACCGGGGAGCTGTTTTTT
CASSLQGATGELFF
>TRBJ2-7|.|.|TRBV14
TGTGCCAGCAGCCAAGGTCACTACGAGCAGTACTTC
CASSQGHYEQYF
>TRBJ1-2|.|.|TRBV5-1
TGCGCCAGCAGCCCGAATGGTTTGGGCAACTATGGCTACACCTTC
CASSPNGLGNYGYTF
>TRBJ2-2|.|.|TRBV14
TGTGCCAGCAGCAATGCAGGGGAGCTGTTTTTT
CASSNAGELFF
>TRBJ1-4|TRBD1|.|TRBV28
TGTGCCAGCAGTTTATGGGGACAGGCGAATGAAAAACTGTTTTTT
CASSLWGQANEKLFF
>TRBJ2-1|TRBD1|.|TRBV15
TGTGCCACCAGCAGAGATGGGACAGGGACCTACAATGAGCAGTTCTTC
CATSRDGTGTYNEQFF
>TRBJ2-1|.|.|TRBV4-1
TGCGCCAGCAGCCAAGCATCAGCAAACAATGAGCAGTTCTTC
CASSQASANNEQFF
>TRBJ2-7|TRBD1|.|TRBV27
TGTGCCAGCAGTTGGGACAGCGAAGGTGAGCAGTACTTC
CASSWDSEGEQYF
>TRBJ2-7|.|.|TRBV27
TGTGCCAGCTCCTGGGACCCGAGCTCCTACGAGCAGTACTTC
CASSWDPSSYEQYF
>TRBJ2-7|TRBD1|.|TRBV29-1
TGCAGCGGACGGACAGGGAACGAGCAGTACTTC
CSGRTGNEQYF
>TRBJ2-7|.|once|TRBV9
TGTGCCAGCAGCGTAGAGGCCGCAGCCTACGAGCAGTACTTC
CASSVEAAAYEQYF
>TRBJ2-7|TRBD2|once|TRBV5-6
TGTGCCAGCGAGCTCGGACTAGCGGGACCTACCTACGAGCAGTACTTC
CASELGLAGPTYEQYF
>TRBJ2-7|.|.|TRBV11-1
TGTGCCAGCAGTTTGGCCGGGTACGAGCAGTACTTC
CASSLAGYEQYF
>TRBJ2-5|TRBD2|.|TRBV4-2
TGTGCCAGCAGCCAAGAGAGCGGGGAGGGCCTCGAGACCCAGTACTTC
CASSQESGEGLETQYF
>TRBJ1-5|.|.|TRBV6-1
TGTGCCAGCAGTGAAGAACCAGCGTATAGCAATCAGCCCCAGCATTTT
CASSEEPAYSNQPQHF
>TRBJ2-7|.|.|TRBV6-1
TGTGCCAGCAGTGAACTAGCGAGCGAGCAGTACTTC
CASSELASEQYF
>TRBJ1-2|TRBD1|.|TRBV6-1
TGTGCCAGCAGTGAGGACAGGTACTATGGCTACACCTTC
CASSEDRYYGYTF
>TRBJ2-6|.|.|TRBV19
TGTGCCAGCAAGACCTCTGGGGCCAACGTCCTGACTTTC
CASKTSGANVLTF
>TRBJ2-1|TRBD2|.|TRBV9
TGTGCCAGCAGCGTAGGGGGCGGGAGGGCCTTAGTTGGCAATGAGCAGTTCTTC
CASSVGGGRALVGNEQFF
>TRBJ2-3|.|once|TRBV9
TGTGCCAGCAGCGTTCAGTCGGCCTACCCCACAGATACGCAGTATTTT
CASSVQSAYPTDTQYF
>TRBJ1-1|TRBD1|.|TRBV15
TGTGCCACCACCTACGACAGGGAGAACACTGAAGCTTTCTTT
CATTYDRENTEAFF
>TRBJ2-7|.|.|TRBV4-1
TGCGCCAGCAGCCAAGATATAAACGTTGGTTACTACGAGCAGTACTTC
CASSQDINVGYYEQYF
>TRBJ2-1|TRBD2|few|TRBV25-1
TGTGCCAGCAGTGGCAGACTAGCGGCGTCCTACAATGAGCAGTTCTTC
CASSGRLAASYNEQFF
>TRBJ2-2|.|.|TRBV7-2
TGTGCCAGCAGCTTAGTGGGTTTTGCGCTGTTTTTT
CASSLVGFALFF
>TRBJ2-3|TRBD1|.|TRBV7-9
TGTGCCAGCAGCTTATGGCGAGGCCCAGGGGGCGCCGGGACAGATACGCAGTATTTT
CASSLWRGPGGAGTDTQYF
>TRBJ2-7|.|once|TRBV28
TGTGCCAGCCTGGGGCTGGGCGAGCAGTACTTC
CASLGLGEQYF
>TRBJ2-6|.|.|TRBV7-8
TGTGCCAGCAGCGCCACTGCCGACAGACCATTCTCTGGGGCCAACGTCCTGACTTTC
CASSATADRPFSGANVLTF
>TRBJ2-1|.|once|TRBV6-1
TGTGCCAGCGGGGTCTACAATGAGCAGTTCTTC
CASGVYNEQFF
>TRBJ2-7|.|.|TRBV7-2
TGTGCCAGCAGCGTGTCCTACGAGCAGTACTTC
CASSVSYEQYF
>TRBJ2-1|.|.|TRBV15
TGTGCCACCAGCTCTTCCGTCCTCTCGAGCTCCTACAATGAGCAGTTCTTC
CATSSSVLSSSYNEQFF
>TRBJ1-2|.|.|TRBV28
TGTGCCAGCAGTTACGGGACGGTCTATGGCTACACCTTC
CASSYGTVYGYTF
>TRBJ1-1|.|.|TRBV12-5
TGTGCTAGTGGTTTGCTCGAAGGGGGTGAAGCTTTCTTT
CASGLLEGGEAFF
>TRBJ2-7|.|.|TRBV28
TGTGCCAGCAGTTTCTCCTACGAGCAGTACTTC
CASSFSYEQYF
>TRBJ1-4|.|.|TRBV9
TGTGCCAGCAGCGTAGGAGTGCGGAAAGAAAAACTGTTTTTT
CASSVGVRKEKLFF
>TRBJ2-1|TRBD2|.|TRBV19
TGTGCCAGTAGGCCCGGGAGGGCCGGGCCCAATGAGCAGTTCTTC
CASRPGRAGPNEQFF
>TRBJ2-1|TRBD1|.|TRBV9
TGTGCCAGCAGCGTAGAGGGGGCCGGGCCTACTGAGCAGTTCTTC
CASSVEGAGPTEQFF